What follows describes a single T cell receptor (beta chain). Its matching antigen is unknown. This record belongs to a study of cytomegalovirus exposure and HLA in healthy donors. V trimming: 0 bases; J trimming: 9 bases; junction bases outside the gene matches: 7. The CDR3 spans 14 residues. Germline CDR1 reads KGHSH; CDR2 reads LQKENI. Study conclusions and caveats: Among TCR sequences, most were rare, though some public TCRs appeared in many donors. Overall, under 200 TCR beta chains were annotated as cytomegalovirus-associated. The classifier was said to identify cytomegalovirus status with high specificity and sensitivity.

The PCR ran on 60 Vbeta and 13 Jbeta primers. Assay: immunoSEQ multiplex PCR; the TCRdb copy retains only in-frame clones and omits some. The data hold approximately 100,000 clones, with roughly 85% observed a single time. The sequence came from a man aged 30-40 years in good health and CMV-seronegative. Material: PBMCs. This chain connects TRBV18 to TRBJ2-5; TRBD1 aligns across 7 bases. The CDR3 region is CASSPPTTGNPQYF. CDR3 nucleotide sequence: TGTGCCAGCTCACCACCGACGACAGGGAATCCCCAGTACTTC.